The 6 T cell receptor beta chains listed next were all sequenced from one sample in a study of T cell responses to AZD1222 COVID-19 vaccine. The method was immunoSEQ multiplex PCR; TCRdb's version includes in-frame clones alone and lacks a portion of them. The table has 55,000 to 80,000 clones, 76% seen once. Sequenced here: peripheral blood, sampled on day 0 of AZD1222 vaccination. The receptors originated from an adult in good health.

The rearrangement uses TRBV4-1 and TRBJ2-6, with D possibly being TRBD2 (7 bases). Germline-derived CDR1 and CDR2 are MGHRA and YSYEKL. Trimming took off 2 bases at V and 4 bases at J, with 12 bases between the two ends. The CDR3 sequence is 16 residues long. In DNA, the CDR3 is TGCGCCAGCAGCCAAAGGGGGGGCGCGGGGGCCAACGTCCTGACTTTC. This translates into CASSQRGGAGANVLTF.

This clone has more than one count but fewer than ten. CDR3 amino acids: CASSPPIGTGEQYF. The CDR3 coding sequence is TGTGCCAGCAGCCCTCCTATTGGGACAGGAGAGCAGTACTTC. The gene calls are TRBV7-9 and TRBJ2-7; 8 positions agree with TRBD1. CDR3 size: 14 residues. V lost 5 bases to trimming and J lost 7 bases; unmatched junction nucleotides: 10. CDR1 SEHNR and CDR2 FQNEAQ come from the germline V gene (reference sequence).

The sample holds a few counts of this clone. The J gene is TRBJ1-1, the V gene TRBV7-8, with D tentatively TRBD1 (6 bases). The germline V and J ends were trimmed by 1 base and 1 base, with 10 bases remaining between them. The germline CDR1 and CDR2 sequences are SGHVS and FQNEAQ. The CDR3 loop spans 15 amino acids. In nucleotides, the CDR3 is TGTGCCAGCAGCTTAGAGCCAGGGGCGAACACTGAAGCTTTCTTT. Translation: CASSLEPGANTEAFF.

The chain uses TRBV5-5 and TRBJ2-3, with 9 bases that match TRBD2. This CDR3 is built from 16 residues. With 0 bases clipped from V and 6 bases from J, the junction kept 8 bases outside the gene matches. Germline V gene data show CDR1 as SGHKS and CDR2 as YYEKEE (reference sequence). The CDR3: CASSLVVSGGRDTQYF. DNA for the CDR3: TGTGCCAGCAGCTTGGTAGTTAGCGGGGGCAGGGATACGCAGTATTTT. Using reference TRBV5-5 and TRBJ2-3 for the parts outside the CDR3, the full variable domain is DAGVTQSPTHLIKTRGQQVTLRCSPISGHKSVSWYQQVLGQGPQFIFQYYEKEERGRGNFPDRFSARQFPNYSSELNVNALLLGDSALYLCASSLVVSGGRDTQYFGPGTRLTVL.

The chain recombines TRBV10-3 with TRBJ1-1; D not resolved. With 2 bases removed from V and 5 bases from J, the gap between germline ends came to 6 bases. The germline V gene has CDR1 ENHRY and CDR2 SYGVKD. The CDR3 is 12 residues long. The chain's CDR3 is CAISEGQTEAFF. CDR3 sequence (DNA): TGTGCCATCAGTGAGGGGCAGACTGAAGCTTTCTTT.

The rearrangement joins TRBV27 to TRBJ1-4, with no clear D. The CDR3 is 16 amino acids. CDR1 and CDR2 (germline): MNHEY, SMNVEV (reference sequence). Trimming took 7 bases from V and 8 from J, leaving 23 bases between them. CDR3 amino acids: CASKPNFYGPNEKLFF. The CDR3 DNA reads as TGTGCCAGCAAACCCAACTTTTACGGGCCAAACGAAAAACTGTTTTTT.